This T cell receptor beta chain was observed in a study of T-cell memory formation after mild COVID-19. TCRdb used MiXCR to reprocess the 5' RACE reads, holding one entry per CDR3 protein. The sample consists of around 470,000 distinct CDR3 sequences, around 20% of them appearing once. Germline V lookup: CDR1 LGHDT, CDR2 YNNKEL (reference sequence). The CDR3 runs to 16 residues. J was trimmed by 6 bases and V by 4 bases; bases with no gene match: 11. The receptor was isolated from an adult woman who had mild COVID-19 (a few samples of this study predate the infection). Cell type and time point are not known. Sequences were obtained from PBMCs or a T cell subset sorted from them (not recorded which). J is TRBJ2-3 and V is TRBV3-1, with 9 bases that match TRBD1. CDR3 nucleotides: TGTGCCAGCAGCCCCTCACCGGGACAGGGTCTCGATACGCAGTATTTT. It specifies CASSPSPGQGLDTQYF.